This entry lists 21 T cell receptor beta chains sequenced from one sample in a study of human T cells and chemical hapten exposure. A single record per CDR3 protein comes from TCRdb applying MiXCR to the RACE reads. The data hold more than 100,000 distinct CDR3 sequences, with about 11% observed a single time. The time point was: patch test 3, about 24 weeks after DPC sensitization. Treatment meaning: therapeutic diphenylcyclopropenone sensitization with weekly scalp DPC. Material: whole blood, obtained in connection with sensitization to the hapten diphenylcyclopropenone (DPC). The receptors were sampled from a woman in her forties or fifties with alopecia areata. Some clones in this sample may be carry-over from other donors' samples.

This clonotype was counted at least ten times. The chain has TRBV4-2 and TRBJ1-2, with D possibly being TRBD1 (6 bases). This CDR3 has 15 residues. Deletions cut 0 bases from V and 0 bases from J, with 8 bases between. Germline V lookup: CDR1 LGHNA, CDR2 YNFKEQ. The CDR3 loop reads CASSQEGAANYGYTF. In nucleotides, the CDR3 is TGTGCCAGCAGCCAAGAGGGGGCGGCTAACTATGGCTACACCTTC.

The chain has TRBV3-1 and TRBJ2-7; D is ambiguous. The V gene's germline CDR1 is LGHDT and CDR2 YNNKEL (reference sequence). CDR3 length equals 14 residues. With 5 bases removed from V and 0 bases from J, the gap between germline ends came to 11 bases. The CDR3 DNA sequence: TGTGCCAGCAGCACCGGTGGAGCCTCCTACGAGCAGTACTTC. Translation: CASSTGGASYEQYF.

The gene calls are TRBV6-5 and TRBJ1-5; D is uncertain. There are 12 residues in the CDR3. The ends were cut back, 4 bases at V and 7 bases at J, with 8 bases in the middle. In germline, CDR1 is MNHEY, CDR2 SVGAGI. Written as DNA, the CDR3 is TGTGCCAGCAGTTCCGTAGGACAGCCCCAGCATTTT. Amino acids: CASSSVGQPQHF.

Notes on this clonotype: As the CDR3 is not closed by the conserved phenylalanine or tryptophan, this likely results from a read error. The chain has TRBV18 and TRBJ1-1; D unclear. Between the trimmed V and J ends, which lost 2 bases and 3 bases, there was a span of 4 bases. CDR1 is KGHSH and CDR2 is LQKENI in the germline V gene. This CDR3 spans 12 amino acids. The CDR3 region has the DNA TGTGCCAGCTCACCAGGGGACACTGAAGCTTTCCTT. This translates into CASSPGDTEAFL.

The V and J genes are TRBV11-2 and TRBJ2-7, with 13 nucleotides matching TRBD2. Trimming cost V 1 base and J 5 bases; bases outside gene matches: 5. Germline values: CDR1 SGHAT, CDR2 FQNNGV. This CDR3 comprises 16 residues. The CDR3 nucleotides read TGTGCCAGCAGCTTAGCTGGGACTAGCGGGAACGACGAGCAGTACTTC. This encodes CASSLAGTSGNDEQYF.

This clonotype showed up just a few times. This sequence joins TRBV3-1 and TRBJ2-7; D is perhaps TRBD1 or TRBD2 (5 bases each). Germline loops: CDR1 LGHDT, CDR2 YNNKEL (reference sequence). V lost 8 bases and J 1 base, leaving 21 bases between the germline ends. The CDR3 spans 16 residues. CDR3 coding DNA: TGTGCCAGCGCCAATACGGGACGGTTGACTTCCTACGAGCAGTACTTC. Translating it yields CASANTGRLTSYEQYF.

V usage is TRBV12-3 or TRBV12-4 and J usage is TRBJ1-2; tentative D call: TRBD1 (6 bases). Trimming removed 5 bases from V and 8 bases from J, with 12 bases in between. The CDR3 is 12 amino acids. The CDR3: CASSHLQGGYTF. CDR3 nucleotide sequence: TGTGCCAGCAGTCATCTACAGGGAGGCTACACCTTC.

This clonotype has a count of ten or more. The rearrangement links TRBV29-1 to TRBJ2-1; the match to TRBD2 covers 11 bases. This CDR3 has 15 amino acids. The J segment lost 3 bases and the V segment lost 6 bases, leaving 7 bases of the junction unmatched. The germline V gene has CDR1 SQVTM and CDR2 ANQGSEA. This CDR3 is CSVGPSGRNYNEQFF. The DNA for the CDR3 is TGCAGCGTGGGCCCTAGCGGGAGGAACTACAATGAGCAGTTCTTC.

This chain uses TRBV5-1 with TRBJ2-2; TRBD1 matches at 8 bases. In germline, CDR1 is SGHRS, CDR2 YFSETQ. J gave up 4 bases and V 7 bases, and 6 bases lay outside the gene matches. The CDR3 length is 14 residues. This CDR3 reads CASGDRGFTGELFF. For the CDR3, the DNA is TGCGCCAGCGGAGACAGGGGATTCACCGGGGAGCTGTTTTTT.

The rearrangement uses TRBV14 and TRBJ1-1; D unclear. The CDR3 extends over 15 amino acids. Trimming took off 3 bases at V and 6 bases at J, with 17 bases between the two ends. Germline V lookup: CDR1 SGHDN, CDR2 FVKESK. The CDR3 is CASSQGREAVAEAFF. The CDR3 DNA is TGTGCCAGCAGCCAGGGAAGGGAAGCTGTCGCTGAAGCTTTCTTT. Variable domain in full (rest from reference TRBV14 and TRBJ1-1): EAGVTQFPSHSVIEKGQTVTLRCDPISGHDNLYWYRRVMGKEIKFLLHFVKESKQDESGMPNNRFLAERTGGTYSTLKVQPAELEDSGVYFCASSQGREAVAEAFFGQGTRLTVV.

This clonotype was seen just once. The J gene is TRBJ2-5, the V gene TRBV5-4; a weak D match, TRBD2 (7 bases). CDR3 length: 13 amino acids. V was clipped by 4 bases and J by 3 bases, with 10 bases between them. The germline gives CDR1 SGHNT, CDR2 YYREEE (reference sequence). The CDR3 region has the DNA TGTGCCAGCAGCCGGGGGGCCGAAGAGACCCAGTACTTC. Translation: CASSRGAEETQYF.

This clonotype came up many times. The chain recombines TRBV15 with TRBJ2-7; D is perhaps TRBD1 or TRBD2 (5 bases each). Trimming took off 1 base at V and 4 bases at J, with 14 bases between the two ends. In germline, CDR1 is LNHNV, CDR2 YYDKDF (reference sequence). The CDR3 consists of 15 residues. This CDR3 is CATSRAGTGAYEQYF. The CDR3 DNA reads TGTGCCACCAGCAGAGCGGGGACGGGTGCTTACGAGCAGTACTTC.

CDR3 sequence: CASRRGVQPQHF. The CDR3 DNA sequence: TGTGCCAGCAGACGGGGGGTGCAGCCCCAGCATTTT. The chain joins TRBV28 to TRBJ1-5; D might be TRBD1 (5 bases). The CDR3 has 12 amino acids. Germline CDR1 and CDR2: MDHEN and SYDVKM. V was trimmed by 6 bases and J by 7 bases, leaving 10 bases between them.

The gene calls are TRBV20-1 and TRBJ1-5, with a tentative D call TRBD1 (5 bases). The germline CDR1 and CDR2 sequences are DFQATT and SNEGSKA (reference sequence). V lost 1 base to trimming and J lost 1 base, with 11 bases between them. This CDR3 contains 15 residues. CDR3 in DNA: TGCAGTGCTAGAGTGCCGGGGGTGAGCAATCAGCCCCAGCATTTT. As protein: CSARVPGVSNQPQHF.

This clonotype was observed many times. The genes are TRBV27 and TRBJ2-6, with no clear D. Per the germline V gene, CDR1 is MNHEY and CDR2 is SMNVEV (reference sequence). This CDR3 spans 15 amino acids. V lost 3 bases and J 2 bases, leaving 8 bases between the germline ends. CDR3 loop: CASSFLPTGANVLTF. Written as DNA, the CDR3 is TGTGCCAGCAGTTTTTTACCTACTGGGGCCAACGTCCTGACTTTC. The whole variable domain, remainder taken from reference TRBV27 and TRBJ2-6, is EAQVTQNPRYLITVTGKKLTVTCSQNMNHEYMSWYRQDPGLGLRQIYYSMNVEVTDKGDVPEGYKVSRKEKRNFPLILESPSPNQTSLYFCASSFLPTGANVLTFGAGSRLTVL.

This chain joins TRBV2 and TRBJ2-7; a weak D match, TRBD2 (6 bases). The CDR3 loop spans 15 amino acids. V was clipped by 8 bases and J by 7 bases, with 24 bases between them. The germline CDR1 and CDR2 sequences are SNHLY and FYNNEI. The DNA of the CDR3 is TGTGCCAGCCGGGACGGCGGGGCAACCTCTCGTGAGCAGTACTTC. It specifies CASRDGGATSREQYF.

The chain employs TRBV7-8 and TRBJ1-1; the match to TRBD1 covers 7 bases. Germline V gives CDR1 SGHVS, CDR2 FQNEAQ. CDR3 size: 16 residues. The V segment lost 8 bases and the J segment 0 bases; nucleotides outside the gene matches: 12. The DNA of the CDR3 is TGTGCCAGCGGATCCACAGGGGTCTCTATGAACACTGAAGCTTTCTTT. Amino acids: CASGSTGVSMNTEAFF.

The rearrangement links TRBV11-2 to TRBJ2-3; the match to TRBD1 covers 7 bases. Looked up from germline, CDR1 is SGHAT and CDR2 is FQNNGV. V trimming: 0 bases; J trimming: 8 bases; junction bases outside the gene matches: 5. This CDR3 has 14 residues. CDR3: CASSLDLDRVTQYF. CDR3 coding DNA: TGTGCCAGCAGCTTAGACCTCGACAGGGTTACGCAGTATTTT.

This clonotype was detected only a few times. Because it lacks the conserved phenylalanine or tryptophan at the end, this CDR3 is likely a read error. It is unclear where the CDR3 begins or ends on the DNA, so no DNA is shown, and the CDR3 is as TCRdb lists it. This chain links TRBV12-3 or TRBV12-4 with TRBJ2-1. The CDR3 spans 11 residues, counting both ends. The CDR3 sequence: CASSLAGVNSL.

The CDR3 here is CSVEFGPAVYNEQFF. The CDR3 bases are TGCAGCGTTGAGTTTGGGCCAGCGGTGTACAATGAGCAGTTCTTC. This rearrangement joins TRBV29-1 to TRBJ2-1; possibly TRBD2 for D (5 bases). V dropped 3 bases and J dropped 4 bases, with 16 bases sitting between them. Looked up from germline, CDR1 is SQVTM and CDR2 is ANQGSEA. The CDR3 is made up of 15 amino acids.

The gene calls are TRBV3-1 and TRBJ1-5, with 10 nucleotides matching TRBD1. V gave up 4 bases and J gave up 4 bases; unmatched junction bases: 7. Germline values: CDR1 LGHDT, CDR2 YNNKEL (reference sequence). The CDR3 is 16 amino acids. CDR3 amino acids: CASSPAWGQGNQPQHF. The CDR3 DNA reads as TGTGCCAGCAGCCCCGCCTGGGGACAGGGGAATCAGCCCCAGCATTTT. Variable domain in full (rest from reference TRBV3-1 and TRBJ1-5): DTAVSQTPKYLVTQMGNDKSIKCEQNLGHDTMYWYKQDSKKFLKIMFSYNNKELIINETVPNRFSPKSPDKAHLNLHINSLELGDSAVYFCASSPAWGQGNQPQHFGDGTRLSIL.